The present T cell receptor beta chain was sequenced within a study of radiation and T cells in renal cell carcinoma (TCRdb year 2020). The study in broad terms: The samples were obtained from a clinical trial, where primary renal cell carcinomas were treated with 15 Gy stereotactic body radiation therapy and then removed by nephrectomy 4 weeks afterward. TCR beta sequencing covered 50 to 55 samples in total, comprising around 26 tumors and about 27 peripheral blood samples. Across all 50 or so samples, 4,016,671 unique CDR3 nucleotide sequences, encoding about 2,700,000 unique CDR3 amino acid sequences, were identified.

Per the publication, the time point label means: blood 2 weeks post-SBRT. The treatment or condition label of this sample denotes: 15 Gy SBRT to primary tumor, nephrectomy 4 weeks later. To follow tumor-enriched clonotypes, serial peripheral blood was collected from radiation-treated patients at baseline and at 2 weeks and 4 weeks after SBRT. Renal cell carcinoma with clear cell pathology was present in all patients. Genomic DNA for TCR sequencing was prepared using the QIAamp DNA Blood Mini Kit (Qiagen). The analyses included only samples that passed all quality control checks. What the study reported, not specific to this receptor: Blood repertoire dynamics were not followed beyond 4 weeks after treatment. In blood, the top tumor clonotypes increased from baseline to 2 weeks after radiation and then shrank by 4 weeks, which suggests a temporary expansion of tumor-resident clones. Effects of radiation dose or scheduling on the TCR repertoire could not be addressed with the single-armed trial design. Because pretreatment tumor biopsies were not available, the baseline intratumoral presence of clonotypes could not be determined.

CDR3 length: 13 amino acids, cysteine to phenylalanine. The only DNA kept is the CDR3, 39 bases in frame from the first base. The germline V gene supplies CDR1 SGHTA and CDR2 FQGNSA. V was cut back by 3 bases and J by 4 bases, leaving a gap of 8 bases between them. Notes on this clone: Its binding antigen is unknown. One base away there is no much larger clone; base qualities are not given.

The immunoSEQ kit was used, according to the manufacturer's recommendations, to generate TCR beta libraries from genomic DNA. To prepare the libraries, a first multiplex PCR with proprietary primers was run, followed by a second PCR that added unique barcodes, and a bead cleanup was done after each round. A positive control reaction and a negative control reaction, both provided in the kit, were run with every batch of samples. The final libraries underwent checking on an Agilent 4200 TapeStation D1000 ScreenTape, volumetric pooling, and quantification by qPCR. Sequencing was performed on an Illumina NextSeq500 with a MidOutput 150-cycle cartridge, and 156 Read1 and 15 Index1 cycles were run with kit custom primers. The pooled library was loaded at 0.75 to 1 pM, with a roughly 18% PhiX control spiked in. In the source study's methods: Vendor-processed data were analyzed in R, with a clonotype defined as all T cells sharing the same CDR3 nucleotide sequence. In the clone abundance analyses, frequencies were normalized to the 10,000 most abundant clones in each sample. Public T cell clones, which averaged fewer than five per sample, were excluded before analysis. A difference in abundance of at least 32-fold between compartments was used to define tumor-enriched and baseline blood-enriched clonotypes. A beta-binomial differential abundance model was used to identify clonotypes that expanded or contracted between blood time points. Tumor-blood repertoire similarity was measured with the Baroni-Urbani and Buser coefficient, and group comparisons used two-tailed Wilcoxon tests in R. The table was pulled from immuneACCESS by TCRdb, which kept in-frame rearrangements only. Such tables lose some clones; where checked, under half of the loss comes from unresolved V genes, and the rest has no known cause. The V and J calls and clone size were taken over from that table, and D and trimming were inferred from the DNA. The sample contains tens of thousands of clones, around three quarters of them found a single time. The ten largest clonotypes hold about 7% of the sample.

This sequence uses TRBV7-2 and TRBJ2-3; the D segment could be TRBD1, given 5 matching bases. Sequenced material: blood, taken from a patient whose treatment included radiotherapy and nephrectomy. This receptor was obtained from a man in his 60s with renal cell carcinoma. The sequenced DNA: TGTGCCAGCAGCTTGGACACAGCAGATACGCAGTATTTT. It codes for CASSLDTADTQYF.